The rows below give T cell receptor beta chains drawn from one sample of a study of T cells in Graves' hyperthyroidism and ophthalmopathy. TCRdb reprocessed the multiplex PCR reads via MiXCR and lists one record per CDR3 protein. The data contain about 520,000 distinct CDR3 sequences, about 24% of them singletons. The sample taken for sequencing was blood. These receptors originate from a woman aged 25 to 39 with Graves' ophthalmopathy. The CDR3 runs from the conserved cysteine through the conserved F or W. D genes are given only for firm matches. Clone size is given for some rows only: seen once, a few or many times, or a class if the clone is expanded.

V gene	clone size	J gene	D gene	CDR3 DNA	CDR3 protein
TRBV18	few	TRBJ1-5	.	TGTGCCAGCGCATTACTCCCTCGTGAAGCCCAGCATTTT	CASALLPREAQHF
TRBV28	.	TRBJ2-5	.	TGTGCCAGCATGGTGGGAACCACCAAAGAGACCCAGTACTTC	CASMVGTTKETQYF
TRBV19	many	TRBJ2-5	.	TGTGCCACCTCACGGGACTCCCAAGAGACCCAGTACTTC	CATSRDSQETQYF
TRBV15	many	TRBJ2-2	.	TGTGCCACCAGCCCCACCCCGGTGGGGCCCTTCAGGAACGGGGAGCTGTTTTTT	CATSPTPVGPFRNGELFF
TRBV29-1	many	TRBJ1-2	.	TGCAGCGTTGGTCCCCCTGACAGGAGCTATGGCTACACCTTC	CSVGPPDRSYGYTF
TRBV27	many	TRBJ2-5	.	TGTGCCAGCAGTTTAAGTCAGGGGAGACAAGAGACCCAGTACTTC	CASSLSQGRQETQYF
TRBV11-1	.	TRBJ2-7	TRBD2	TGTGCCAGCAGCTTAGCGGGACTAGCGGGAGGGCCGGGGGAGCAGTACTTC	CASSLAGLAGGPGEQYF
TRBV24-1	.	TRBJ1-1	.	TGTGCCACCAGTGATTCGACGGTGAACACTGAAGCTTTCTTT	CATSDSTVNTEAFF
TRBV6-1	.	TRBJ1-1	TRBD1	TGTGCCAGCAGTAGGACAGGGCGGATGAACACTGAAGCTTTCTTT	CASSRTGRMNTEAFF
TRBV20-1	few	TRBJ1-5	.	TGCAGTGCTAGGAGTCCAGTTGAAAGGGAGCCCCAGCATTTT	CSARSPVEREPQHF
TRBV6-5	many	TRBJ2-7	TRBD2	TGTGCCAGCAGTTATAGGGCTAGCGGGGCTGACGAGCAGTACTTC	CASSYRASGADEQYF
TRBV6-5	.	TRBJ2-5	.	TGTGCCAGCAGTTACTCGATCCCGGGTGGGGAGACCCAGTACTTC	CASSYSIPGGETQYF
TRBV6-2/TRBV6-3	many	TRBJ1-2	.	TGTGCCAGCAGTTACGGGGAGGACTATGGCTACACCTTC	CASSYGEDYGYTF
TRBV12-3/TRBV12-4	.	TRBJ2-4	.	TGTGCCAGCAGTGCAGCCAAAAACATTCAGTACTTC	CASSAAKNIQYF
TRBV12-3/TRBV12-4	.	TRBJ1-2	TRBD1	TGTGCCAGCAGTTTACTGGACAGGGGTTACGATGGCTACACCTTC	CASSLLDRGYDGYTF
TRBV5-1	many	TRBJ1-2	.	TGCGCCAGCAGCGCGGGGGGGCGGGACATCGTCTATGGCTACACCTTC	CASSAGGRDIVYGYTF
TRBV5-4	many	TRBJ2-5	.	TGTGCCAGCAGAAGTTCACTGGCCCAAGAGACCCAGTACTTC	CASRSSLAQETQYF
TRBV7-6	many	TRBJ1-1	TRBD1	TGTGCCAGCAGCGCCCTAACAGGGGGCGAGTACACTGAAGCTTTCTTT	CASSALTGGEYTEAFF
TRBV20-1	many	TRBJ2-7	.	TGCAGTGCTAGGCCCCCCGGGAATCGCTACGAGCAGTACTTC	CSARPPGNRYEQYF
TRBV12-5	.	TRBJ2-5	.	TGTGCCAGTGGTCTCAACCGAGGGGAGACCGAGTACTTC	CASGLNRGETEYF
TRBV18	few	TRBJ1-2	.	TGTGCCAGCTCACCGACGGAAGCTAACTATGGCTACACCTTC	CASSPTEANYGYTF
TRBV27	.	TRBJ1-2	.	TGTGCCAGCAGTCCCGCCCCCCCCGCGTATTCCCCGGCTAACTATGGCTACACCTTC	CASSPAPPAYSPANYGYTF
TRBV29-1	few	TRBJ2-5	.	TGCAGCGCCGTGGACAGTCAAGAGACCCAGTACTTC	CSAVDSQETQYF
TRBV5-6	few	TRBJ2-2	.	TGTGCCAGCAGCTTGGTTATGTCCGACACCGGGGAGCTGTTTTTT	CASSLVMSDTGELFF
TRBV20-1	many	TRBJ1-3	TRBD1	TGCAGTGCTAGAGGGACTGACAGGGGGGCGGGAAACACCATATATTTT	CSARGTDRGAGNTIYF
TRBV3-1	.	TRBJ2-5	TRBD1	TGTGCCAGCAGCCGCCGGGACAGCTCCCAAGAGACCCAGTACTTC	CASSRRDSSQETQYF
TRBV10-1	few	TRBJ1-1	.	TGCGCCAGCAGTGAAAGTTGGAACACTGAAGCTTTCTTT	CASSESWNTEAFF
TRBV6-5	many	TRBJ2-3	TRBD2	TGTGCCAGCAGTTACAGGCGGGGGAGCACAGATACGCAGTATTTT	CASSYRRGSTDTQYF
TRBV29-1	many	TRBJ2-5	TRBD1	TGCAGCGTCCCCTGGCAGGGGACAGCTACCCCTCAAGAGACCCAGTACTTC	CSVPWQGTATPQETQYF
TRBV6-1	.	TRBJ2-7	TRBD2	TGTGCCAGCAGTCTCGGGACTAGCGCCTACGAGCAGTACTTC	CASSLGTSAYEQYF
TRBV2	many	TRBJ2-7	TRBD1	TGTGCCAGCAGCGCGGACAGGGCGCCCAACGAGCAGTACTTC	CASSADRAPNEQYF
TRBV12-3/TRBV12-4	many	TRBJ1-2	TRBD1	TGTGCCAGCAGTTTAAACCCAGGGGGGTTCTATGGCTACACCTTC	CASSLNPGGFYGYTF
TRBV10-3	many	TRBJ1-2	.	TGTGCCATCAGTGAGTCGACGCTTGGCTACACCTTC	CAISESTLGYTF
TRBV4-1	many	TRBJ1-1	.	TGCGCCAGCAGCCTGGGGAGCAACTCCTGGGTGGAAGCTTTCTTT	CASSLGSNSWVEAFF
TRBV6-5	many	TRBJ2-7	TRBD2	TGTGCCAGCAGTTACCCTCTAGCGGGGACATACGAGCAGTACTTC	CASSYPLAGTYEQYF